This is a list of T cell receptor beta chains from one sample in a study of PD-1 blockade in classical Hodgkin lymphoma. Generated by immunoSEQ multiplex PCR, the TCRdb table keeps only in-frame clones and is missing some. The sample yields 20,000 to 25,000 clones, about 70% seen once. The sequenced sample was peripheral blood mononuclear cells (PBMCs), obtained before the fourth cycle of nivolumab. The receptor set was obtained from a human donor with classical Hodgkin lymphoma. Both conserved end residues are trimmed from each CDR3. Fields, in order: V gene, J gene, CDR3 protein.

>TRBV30|TRBJ1-3
AWESGAGNTIY
>TRBV27|TRBJ2-7
ASGAGAGSYEQY
>TRBV2|TRBJ2-7
ASSPGLWSYEQY
>TRBV27|TRBJ2-1
ASSLADFYTAYNEQF
>TRBV4-2|TRBJ2-3
ASSQDKLAGRTDTQY
>TRBV7-2|TRBJ2-1
ASRPSGRALASNEQF
>TRBV28|TRBJ2-7
ASIGGGTDYEQY
>TRBV10-3|TRBJ2-1
AISSGIGRRDSYNEQF
>TRBV7-6|TRBJ1-5
ASKPWGNPNQPQH
>TRBV6-6|TRBJ2-7
ASSLGQSYEQY
>TRBV9|TRBJ2-2
ASNGQGNTGELF
>TRBV27|TRBJ2-7
ASSSSRGYEQY
>TRBV6-5|TRBJ2-5
ASSYGTTRDQY
>TRBV11-2|TRBJ2-5
ASSLLGGQETQY
>TRBV15|TRBJ2-7
ATSSFSGAYEQY
>TRBV28|TRBJ2-7
ASSPPPTGWSYEQY
>TRBV4-1|TRBJ1-1
ASRFRSDSLDTEAF
>TRBV7-6|TRBJ1-5
ASSLSGGGNQPQH
>TRBV5-5|TRBJ2-7
ASSLAPGTSGGSFYEQY
>TRBV6-5|TRBJ2-7
ASSYGGREH
>TRBV25-1|TRBJ2-1
ASSAFWATSSYNEQF
>TRBV7-9|TRBJ1-1
ASTNTQGATEAF
>TRBV11-2|TRBJ2-5
ASSFGDRNQETQY
>TRBV5-6|TRBJ2-3
ASSSTGTDTQY
>TRBV7-9|TRBJ2-7
ASSFVSSYEQY
>TRBV15|TRBJ2-6
ATSPSGAGANVLT
>TRBV19|TRBJ2-2
ASSGRTGELF
>TRBV2|TRBJ2-7
ASSEPGATYEQY
>TRBV7-2|TRBJ2-1
ASSLVAGGAVGEQF
>TRBV5-1|TRBJ2-3
ASSFSGGTDTQY
>TRBV13|TRBJ2-7
ASSLADEQY
>TRBV7-6|TRBJ1-3
ASSLGRTPGNTIY
>TRBV29-1|TRBJ2-3
SVESASGSLSDTQY
>TRBV29-1|TRBJ1-2
SVPDSPYT
>TRBV5-4|TRBJ2-2
ASSLSAAENTGELF
>TRBV28|TRBJ2-7
ASSSQAGEV
>TRBV19|TRBJ2-3
ASSKASTDTQY
>TRBV14|TRBJ2-7
ASSQDHGGRPREQY
>TRBV6-5|TRBJ2-7
ASSLDKTYEQY
>TRBV5-1|TRBJ2-3
ASSLPGVSDTQY
>TRBV5-1|TRBJ2-3
ASSLGSGSTDTQY
>TRBV5-1|TRBJ2-5
ASSLAFVGQGQETQY
>TRBV4-1|TRBJ1-2
ASSHRGNEGYT